These 14 T cell receptor beta chains share one sample of origin, sequenced in a study of blood T cell repertoires in COVID-19. Clones were read by immunoSEQ multiplex PCR, and TCRdb kept only the in-frame ones, dropping some. The data show 220,000 or so clones, with around 87% seen just once and around 15% held by the top ten. Source material: PBMCs or T cells enriched from blood (not recorded which). The receptors were gathered from a man under 40 who had been exposed to COVID-19.

The gene calls are TRBV10-3 and TRBJ1-2; D ambiguous. In germline, CDR1 is ENHRY, CDR2 SYGVKD. The CDR3 covers 14 residues. The V and J ends lost 4 bases and 3 bases respectively, with 12 bases between them. The CDR3 region is CAISVTASDYGYTF. CDR3 coding DNA: TGTGCCATCAGTGTAACAGCCAGTGACTATGGCTACACCTTC.

The V call is TRBV15, the J call TRBJ1-1; possibly TRBD1 for D (6 bases). The germline V gene has CDR1 LNHNV and CDR2 YYDKDF (reference sequence). The CDR3 is made up of 14 amino acids. V was shortened by 0 bases and J by 7 bases, with 12 bases between the two germline ends. DNA for the CDR3: TGTGCCACCAGCAGAGACAGGGGACGCGATGAAGCTTTCTTT. It translates to CATSRDRGRDEAFF.

CDR3 region: CASSRPGGQETQYF. In nucleotides, the CDR3 is TGTGCCAGCAGCCGACCCGGGGGGCAAGAGACCCAGTACTTC. The chain has TRBV5-4 and TRBJ2-5, with TRBD2 matching 7 bases. V was clipped by 4 bases and J by 2 bases; unmatched bases: 5. The CDR3 sequence is 14 residues long. Germline-derived CDR1 and CDR2 are SGHNT and YYREEE (reference sequence).

This chain connects TRBV4-1 to TRBJ2-7; tentative D call: TRBD2 (6 bases). CDR3 length: 15 residues. The germline V gene encodes CDR1 MGHRA and CDR2 YSYEKL. V lost 6 bases and J lost 2, with 17 bases in between. CDR3 protein: CASSGGRQGTYEQYF. CDR3 nucleotide sequence: TGCGCCAGCAGTGGGGGGAGGCAGGGTACCTACGAGCAGTACTTC.

This chain connects TRBV29-1 to TRBJ1-5; maybe TRBD1 (5 bases). This CDR3 is 14 amino acids long. V lost 5 bases and J lost 1, with 12 bases in between. Germline-derived CDR1 and CDR2 are SQVTM and ANQGSEA. The CDR3 DNA sequence: TGCAGCGTTTTGGAGGGACGGAGCAATCAGCCCCAGCATTTT. Amino acids: CSVLEGRSNQPQHF.

CDR3 in DNA: TGTGCCAGCAGCCTCCGTCCCGGGACAGGGCAGGTAGACGGCTACACCTTC. This gives the protein CASSLRPGTGQVDGYTF. The rearrangement links TRBV3-1 (or the pseudogene TRBV3-2) to TRBJ1-2, with 9 bases aligning to TRBD1. Germline CDR1 reads LGHDT; CDR2 reads YNNKEL (reference sequence). The CDR3 spans 17 residues. V was pared by 4 bases and J by 8 bases, with 17 bases of the junction left unmatched.

CDR3 in amino acids: CATSDRDGQPQHF. CDR3 DNA sequence: TGTGCCACCAGCGACAGGGACGGTCAGCCCCAGCATTTT. The rearrangement uses TRBV15 and TRBJ1-5; 7 nucleotides line up with TRBD1. Germline assignment: CDR1 LNHNV and CDR2 YYDKDF (reference sequence). This CDR3 region has 13 residues. J was trimmed by 6 bases and V by 5 bases; bases with no gene match: 4.

This sequence joins TRBV6-2 or TRBV6-3 and TRBJ1-4; D is ambiguous. CDR3 length equals 14 residues. Germline V lookup: CDR1 MNHEY, CDR2 SVGEGT. Trimming shortened V by 5 bases and J by 8 bases, and 15 bases separated the two germline ends. CDR3 protein: CASSDYRGVEKLFF. The CDR3 nucleotides are TGTGCCAGCAGTGACTACCGGGGAGTCGAAAAACTGTTTTTT.

J is TRBJ2-7 and V is TRBV27; possible D gene TRBD1, 5 bases. The V and J ends lost 0 bases and 1 base respectively, with 7 bases between them. The CDR3 length is 14 residues. Germline V lookup: CDR1 MNHEY, CDR2 SMNVEV (reference sequence). CDR3 coding DNA: TGTGCCAGCAGTTTATCACAGGAATCCTACGAGCAGTACTTC. It translates to CASSLSQESYEQYF.

In nucleotides, the CDR3 is TGTGCCTGGAGTGTACCGCCCTCCGGGACAGGGGATGAAAAACTGTTTTTT. It yields the protein CAWSVPPSGTGDEKLFF. The rearrangement links TRBV30 to TRBJ1-4; 10 bases match TRBD1. The CDR3 covers 17 residues. Unmatched junction bases numbered 10, after V lost 0 bases and J lost 6 bases. Germline V CDR1 and CDR2: GTSNPN, SVGIG (reference sequence).

This chain links TRBV4-1 with TRBJ2-7; 9 bases match TRBD1. Trimming at V came to 2 bases and at J to 3 bases, leaving 2 bases not matched to a gene. The CDR3 is made up of 14 amino acids. The germline CDR1 and CDR2 sequences are MGHRA and YSYEKL. The CDR3 DNA follows: TGCGCCAGCAGCCAACGACAGGGGGGCTACGAGCAGTACTTC. Its translation is CASSQRQGGYEQYF.

This CDR3 reads CASSSTRGLAYEQYF. Written as DNA, the CDR3 is TGCGCCAGCAGCTCCACCAGGGGATTAGCCTACGAGCAGTACTTC. V usage is TRBV5-1 and J usage is TRBJ2-7; D is possibly TRBD1 (6 bases). Germline V CDR1 and CDR2: SGHRS, YFSETQ. Trimming removed 3 bases from V and 2 bases from J, with 15 bases in between. This CDR3 spans 15 amino acids.

The chain is built from TRBV7-2 and TRBJ2-4; a weak D match, TRBD1 (6 bases). Trimming pared 0 bases from V and 8 bases from J, leaving 8 bases between. Germline V gives CDR1 SGHTA, CDR2 FQGNSA. This CDR3 comprises 13 residues. The CDR3 DNA follows: TGTGCCAGCAGCTTAGCGCCAGGGGACATTCAGTACTTC. Translated: CASSLAPGDIQYF.

The gene calls are TRBV27 and TRBJ1-3, with D possibly matching TRBD1 (5 bases). CDR1 is MNHEY, CDR2 SMNVEV, per germline (reference sequence). The CDR3 spans 13 residues. Trimming left V 8 bases short and J 8 bases short, with 16 bases between. CDR3 coding DNA: TGTGCCAGCCCCAGACGGGGGTTTCACACCATATATTTT. It is translated as CASPRRGFHTIYF.